Each of the 30 T cell receptor beta chains below was sequenced from the same sample in a study of blood T cell repertoires in COVID-19. The data were produced by immunoSEQ multiplex PCR, yet TCRdb's version contains in-frame clones alone and is incomplete. The sample shows 240,000 or so clones, roughly 86% of them seen only once. Sequences were obtained from peripheral blood. These receptors originate from a man aged 80 or over with acute or convalescent COVID-19.

The V call is TRBV19, the J call TRBJ1-4, with TRBD1 matching 9 bases. The J segment lost 8 bases and the V segment lost 6 bases, leaving 7 bases of the junction unmatched. CDR1 and CDR2 from the germline V gene are LNHDA and SQIVND (reference sequence). This CDR3 has 14 amino acids. The CDR3 is CASRSGTGNEKLFF. The CDR3 DNA follows: TGTGCCAGTAGATCCGGGACAGGGAACGAAAAACTGTTTTTT.

The CDR3 DNA is TGTGCCAGCAGTGCAGACAGGGTTTCACCCCTCCACTTT. Translated: CASSADRVSPLHF. This chain connects TRBV28 to TRBJ1-6, with TRBD1 matching over 7 bases. This CDR3 has 13 amino acids. V dropped 5 bases and J dropped 9; count of bases not matched to a gene: 4. CDR1 MDHEN and CDR2 SYDVKM come from the germline V gene.

The chain recombines TRBV7-6 with TRBJ1-5, with 7 bases aligning to TRBD1. V shed 5 bases and J 5 bases; nucleotides not matched to a gene: 12. Germline V gene data show CDR1 as SGHVS and CDR2 as FNYEAQ. This CDR3 contains 16 residues. The CDR3 sequence is CASSPRGGGGYQPQHF. The CDR3 coding sequence is TGTGCCAGCAGCCCTCGAGGAGGAGGGGGCTATCAGCCCCAGCATTTT.

The V gene is TRBV6-5, the J gene TRBJ1-4; no definite D call. With 0 bases removed from V and 1 base from J, the gap between germline ends came to 6 bases. The length of the CDR3 is 15 residues. Germline V gene data show CDR1 as MNHEY and CDR2 as SVGAGI. The CDR3: CASSYSGRTNEKLFF. CDR3 in DNA: TGTGCCAGCAGTTACTCGGGGAGAACTAATGAAAAACTGTTTTTT.

This clone was observed a single time. The chain employs TRBV6-5 and TRBJ2-7; 11 bases agree with TRBD2. With 6 bases clipped from V and 2 bases from J, the junction kept 6 bases outside the gene matches. Looked up from germline, CDR1 is MNHEY and CDR2 is SVGAGI. The CDR3 has 15 amino acids. CDR3 nucleotide sequence: TGTGCCAGCAGCTTCGGTAGCGGGAGGGCCTACGAGCAGTACTTC. Translating gives CASSFGSGRAYEQYF.

The chain links TRBV5-1 to TRBJ2-1; TRBD2 might be the D (6 bases). The CDR3 contains 15 residues. The V end lost 3 bases, the J end lost 6 bases, and 16 bases lay between the germline ends. CDR1 and CDR2 (germline): SGHRS, YFSETQ. Here the CDR3 DNA reads TGCGCCAGCAGCTCCTCTAGCGCCTCCCTCAATGAGCAGTTCTTC. Its translation is CASSSSSASLNEQFF.

The chain joins TRBV28 to TRBJ1-1, with D possibly being TRBD1 (5 bases). The germline V and J ends were trimmed by 5 bases and 6 bases, with 16 bases remaining between them. Germline V gene data show CDR1 as MDHEN and CDR2 as SYDVKM. The CDR3 covers 14 residues. This chain's CDR3 is CASSTRGLRAEAFF. The CDR3 DNA sequence: TGTGCCAGCAGTACCCGGGGGTTACGAGCTGAAGCTTTCTTT.

The V and J genes are TRBV28 and TRBJ2-7; D is tentatively TRBD1 or TRBD2 (6 bases each). Germline CDR1 MDHEN, CDR2 SYDVKM. The CDR3 contains 12 residues. Trimming cost V 10 bases and J 1 base, with 11 bases left between them. DNA for the CDR3: TGTGCCACCAGGGGACTGTCCTACGAGCAGTACTTC. Translation: CATRGLSYEQYF.

The rearrangement joins TRBV9 to TRBJ2-1; D might be TRBD2 (7 bases). Germline values: CDR1 SGDLS, CDR2 YYNGEE. This CDR3 region has 13 residues. V was clipped by 3 bases and J by 5 bases, with 9 bases between them. The CDR3 DNA sequence: TGTGCCAGCAGCGGAGGGGGGGACAATGAGCAGTTCTTC. It specifies CASSGGGDNEQFF.

This chain's CDR3 is CASCPDGFRETQYF. CDR3 nucleotide sequence: TGTGCCAGCTGTCCAGATGGATTCAGGGAGACCCAGTACTTC. The gene calls are TRBV3-1 (or the pseudogene TRBV3-2) and TRBJ2-5; no clear D. The germline gives CDR1 LGHDT, CDR2 YNNKEL (reference sequence). The length of the CDR3 is 14 residues. V lost 8 bases and J 5 bases, leaving 18 bases between the germline ends.

CDR3 sequence: CASSLAPSGEEQFF. DNA of the CDR3: TGTGCCAGCAGCTTAGCCCCTAGCGGGGAAGAGCAGTTCTTC. The chain employs TRBV11-3 and TRBJ2-1; 9 positions match TRBD2. Germline loops: CDR1 SGHNT, CDR2 YENEEA. After removal of 1 base from V and 10 bases from J, the junction contained 5 bases not matched to a gene. This CDR3 is built from 14 residues.

This clone was counted a few times. In nucleotides, the CDR3 is TGCGCCAGCAGCCAAGGGCTCTCTGGAAACACCATATATTTT. This gives the protein CASSQGLSGNTIYF. This sequence joins TRBV4-3 and TRBJ1-3; no definite D call. Germline values: CDR1 LGHNA, CDR2 YSLEER. Deletions cut 1 base from V and 0 bases from J, with 4 bases between. The CDR3 is made up of 14 amino acids.

CDR3 sequence: CSVAEGNYGYTF. In nucleotides, the CDR3 is TGCAGCGTTGCCGAGGGTAACTATGGCTACACCTTC. The V and J genes are TRBV29-1 and TRBJ1-2; no clear D. Trimming pared 4 bases from V and 1 base from J, leaving 7 bases between. The germline V gene has CDR1 SQVTM and CDR2 ANQGSEA. The CDR3 is 12 amino acids.

The V call is TRBV19, the J call TRBJ1-5; tentatively, D is TRBD1 (5 bases). Per the germline V gene, CDR1 is LNHDA and CDR2 is SQIVND (reference sequence). V was shortened by 3 bases and J by 3 bases, with 12 bases between the two germline ends. The CDR3 contains 15 residues. CDR3 loop: CASSITGRNNQPQHF. CDR3 coding DNA: TGTGCCAGTAGTATCACAGGTCGGAACAATCAGCCCCAGCATTTT.

About this clone itself: Other DNA sequences in this specimen translate into the identical CDR3. The genes are TRBV3-1 (or the pseudogene TRBV3-2) and TRBJ1-5; no reliable D call. Germline V gives CDR1 LGHDT, CDR2 YNNKEL (reference sequence). Trimming stripped 1 base from V and 2 bases from J, with 3 bases between. This CDR3 comprises 13 residues. The CDR3 loop is CASSQAGNQPQHF. DNA for the CDR3: TGTGCCAGCAGCCAAGCGGGCAATCAGCCCCAGCATTTT.

This rearrangement joins TRBV28 to TRBJ2-5, with 7 bases lining up with TRBD1. Losses at the gene ends were 5 bases for V and 4 bases for J; bases not matched to a gene: 10. CDR3 length: 15 amino acids. Germline V CDR1 and CDR2: MDHEN, SYDVKM. This CDR3 is CASSKVGTVGETQYF. In nucleotides, the CDR3 is TGTGCCAGCAGTAAAGTCGGGACAGTGGGAGAGACCCAGTACTTC.

This chain links TRBV24-1 with TRBJ2-1; 9 bases are shared with TRBD1. This CDR3 is built from 14 residues. CDR1 is KGHDR and CDR2 is SFDVKD in the germline V gene. Trimming removed 12 bases from V and 2 bases from J; junction bases left unmatched: 7. CDR3 nucleotide sequence: TGTGCCCAAACCGGGGACAGGGCCTACAATGAGCAGTTCTTC. Amino acid sequence: CAQTGDRAYNEQFF.

V and J are TRBV28 and TRBJ2-1; D perhaps matches TRBD1 (6 bases). Germline CDR1 is MDHEN and CDR2 is SYDVKM. This CDR3 region has 15 residues. Trimming took off 6 bases at V and 1 base at J, with 13 bases between the two ends. In DNA, the CDR3 is TGTGCCAGCAGACTCCTCGGACAGTCCTACAATGAGCAGTTCTTC. Protein: CASRLLGQSYNEQFF.

This clone was recorded once. The chain joins TRBV10-3 to TRBJ1-2; possible D gene TRBD1, 5 bases. The V end lost 0 bases, the J end lost 4 bases, and 9 bases lay between the germline ends. CDR3 length: 14 residues. Germline lookup yields CDR1 ENHRY and CDR2 SYGVKD. This CDR3 is CAISESGGGYGYTF. DNA of the CDR3: TGTGCCATCAGTGAGTCGGGGGGGGGCTATGGCTACACCTTC.

This chain links TRBV28 with TRBJ2-7, with 8 bases matching TRBD2. The CDR3 length is 15 residues. From germline, CDR1 is MDHEN and CDR2 SYDVKM. With V trimmed by 8 bases and J by 1 base, 10 bases remained unmatched. The CDR3, as DNA: TGTGCCAGCCGGCCCGGGGGGGGGCCATCCTACGAGCAGTACTTC. Amino acid sequence: CASRPGGGPSYEQYF.

This clone was observed many times. The rearrangement joins TRBV27 to TRBJ1-5; 7 bases align to TRBD1. V lost 7 bases and J lost 1; bases outside the gene matches: 13. CDR3 length equals 17 residues. CDR1 and CDR2 (germline): MNHEY, SMNVEV (reference sequence). Here the CDR3 reads CASKPDRAGGSNQPQHF. The CDR3 DNA follows: TGTGCCAGCAAGCCCGACAGGGCGGGCGGGAGCAATCAGCCCCAGCATTTT.

This chain joins TRBV14 and TRBJ1-1, with a tentative D call TRBD1 (6 bases). The CDR3 has 14 residues. Per germline, CDR1 SGHDN and CDR2 FVKESK. With 1 base removed from V and 1 base from J, the gap between germline ends came to 7 bases. The CDR3 sequence: CASSQVGGNTEAFF. In DNA form, the CDR3 reads TGTGCCAGCAGCCAAGTAGGGGGGAACACTGAAGCTTTCTTT.

This clone was picked up one time. This chain links TRBV5-4 with TRBJ2-3; no definite D call. Per germline, CDR1 SGHNT and CDR2 YYREEE (reference sequence). V was pared by 0 bases and J by 2 bases, with 7 bases between. This CDR3 has 14 amino acids. DNA of the CDR3: TGTGCCAGCAGCTTGGACATCGCCACAGATACGCAGTATTTT. Its protein product is CASSLDIATDTQYF. The whole variable domain, remainder taken from reference TRBV5-4 and TRBJ2-3, is ETGVTQSPTHLIKTRGQQVTLRCSSQSGHNTVSWYQQALGQGPQFIFQYYREEENGRGNFPPRFSGLQFPNYSSELNVNALELDDSALYLCASSLDIATDTQYFGPGTRLTVL.

This chain uses TRBV21-1 with TRBJ2-7; the table assigns TRBD1, which was not confirmed against the DNA. TRBV21-1 is flagged as a pseudogene. The CDR3 spans 17 residues. Written as DNA, the CDR3 is TGTGCCAGCCTTGGGACAGTTCTTACTCCGGATTACTACGAGCAGTACTTC. Translated: CASLGTVLTPDYYEQYF.

The chain has TRBV10-3 and TRBJ2-5; 7 bases align to TRBD1. This CDR3 contains 13 residues. Germline CDR1 is ENHRY and CDR2 is SYGVKD. The V segment lost 3 bases and the J segment 5 bases; nucleotides outside the gene matches: 3. The CDR3 sequence is CAISDQTGETQYF. The DNA of the CDR3 is TGTGCCATCAGTGACCAGACAGGGGAGACCCAGTACTTC.

This clone is a singleton in its sample. The same CDR3 arises from other DNA sequences in this sample as well. V gene TRBV6-5 combines with J gene TRBJ1-1; D possibly corresponds to TRBD1 (5 bases). This CDR3 contains 13 residues. The germline gives CDR1 MNHEY, CDR2 SVGAGI. V was trimmed by 6 bases and J by 5 bases, leaving 13 bases between them. CDR3 coding DNA: TGTGCCAGCAGCCTTCCGGGGGGTACTGAAGCTTTCTTT. Protein: CASSLPGGTEAFF.

The chain couples TRBV5-4 to TRBJ1-2; 10 nucleotides line up with TRBD1. V dropped 4 bases and J dropped 7; count of bases not matched to a gene: 10. Germline CDR1 reads SGHNT; CDR2 reads YYREEE (reference sequence). This CDR3 spans 15 amino acids. CDR3 in DNA: TGTGCCAGCAGCCCCAGGACAGGGGGAGAGGCTGGCTACACCTTC. Its translation: CASSPRTGGEAGYTF. The whole variable domain, remainder taken from reference TRBV5-4 and TRBJ1-2, is ETGVTQSPTHLIKTRGQQVTLRCSSQSGHNTVSWYQQALGQGPQFIFQYYREEENGRGNFPPRFSGLQFPNYSSELNVNALELDDSALYLCASSPRTGGEAGYTFGSGTRLTVV.

J is TRBJ1-1 and V is TRBV5-4; 8 nucleotides agree with TRBD1. V trimming: 3 bases; J trimming: 1 base; junction bases outside the gene matches: 5. CDR1 and CDR2 (germline): SGHNT, YYREEE (reference sequence). This CDR3 is 15 amino acids long. This chain's CDR3 is CASSYPTGANTEAFF. The CDR3 DNA follows: TGTGCCAGCAGCTACCCGACAGGGGCGAACACTGAAGCTTTCTTT.

About this clone: The sample carries other DNA sequences with the same CDR3. The chain recombines TRBV7-9 with TRBJ1-4; tentative D call: TRBD1 (5 bases). This CDR3 is built from 12 residues. The V gene lost 5 bases and the J gene lost 7 bases, with 8 bases spanning the gap. Germline CDR1 and CDR2: SEHNR and FQNEAQ (reference sequence). The CDR3 reads CASSPGGEKLFF. In DNA, the CDR3 is TGTGCCAGCAGCCCGGGGGGTGAAAAACTGTTTTTT.

The chain uses TRBV18 and TRBJ2-7; 7 positions match TRBD1. The CDR3 is made up of 13 amino acids. Germline V gene lookup returns CDR1 KGHSH and CDR2 LQKENI. The trim removed 5 bases at V and 4 bases at J, leaving 5 bases unmatched. The CDR3 nucleotides read TGTGCCAGCTCAGAGGGACAGTTATACGAGCAGTACTTC. Translating gives CASSEGQLYEQYF.